This T cell receptor beta chain was observed in a study of cytomegalovirus exposure and HLA in healthy donors. PCR amplification relied on 60 Vbeta primers (plus 13 Jbeta primers). Using immunoSEQ multiplex PCR, the repertoire was profiled, and TCRdb retains in-frame clones only, with some absent. The sample has 150,000 or so clones, under 90% seen once. V lost 8 bases and J lost 4; bases outside the gene matches: 4. CDR1 is MDHEN and CDR2 is SYDVKM in the germline V gene. The CDR3 is 15 amino acids. Sequencing used PBMCs. The chain couples TRBV28 to TRBJ2-3, with 15 bases matching TRBD2. The receptor was derived from a man aged 18 to 29 in good health and CMV-seronegative. Here the CDR3 DNA reads TGTGCCAGCCGAGGACTAGCGGGAGGGGCAGATACGCAGTATTTT. Translating gives CASRGLAGGADTQYF. Full variable domain (missing parts from reference TRBV28 and TRBJ2-3): DVKVTQSSRYLVKRTGEKVFLECVQDMDHENMFWYRQDPGLGLRLIYFSYDVKMKEKGDIPEGYSVSREKKERFSLILESASTNQTSMYLCASRGLAGGADTQYFGPGTRLTVL.